These 26 T cell receptor beta chains were all obtained from the same sample, sequenced in a study of cytomegalovirus exposure and HLA in healthy donors. PCR employed 60 Vbeta and 13 Jbeta primers. TCRdb's table, derived via immunoSEQ multiplex PCR, lists solely in-frame clones and lacks some. The specimen's table records about 210,000 clones. The sequencing input was PBMCs. The receptors were gathered from a woman in her thirties in good health and CMV-seropositive.

V and J are TRBV5-6 and TRBJ1-4, with 7 bases matching TRBD1. Trimming at V came to 1 base and at J to 1 base, leaving 1 base not matched to a gene. CDR1 is SGHDT and CDR2 is YYEEEE in the germline V gene. This CDR3 is 15 amino acids long. CDR3 coding DNA: TGTGCCAGCAGCTTGCGACAGGGAACTAATGAAAAACTGTTTTTT. Its translation: CASSLRQGTNEKLFF.

The J gene is TRBJ1-5, the V gene TRBV6-1, with 8 positions matching TRBD1. V gave up 4 bases and J gave up 7 bases; unmatched junction bases: 6. Germline values: CDR1 MNHNS, CDR2 SASEGT. The CDR3 runs to 14 residues. The CDR3 sequence is CASSGTGKEQPQHF. CDR3 coding DNA: TGTGCCAGCAGTGGGACAGGGAAGGAACAGCCCCAGCATTTT.

The gene calls are TRBV5-1 and TRBJ1-6; D gene unclear. CDR1 and CDR2 (germline): SGHRS, YFSETQ. V was pared by 3 bases and J by 6 bases, with 10 bases between. The CDR3 loop spans 14 amino acids. The CDR3 is CASSSAGTNSPLHF. The CDR3, as DNA: TGCGCCAGCAGCTCAGCAGGAACTAATTCACCCCTCCACTTT.

The chain carries TRBV7-6 and TRBJ2-2; D unresolved. The germline CDR1 and CDR2 sequences are SGHVS and FNYEAQ. The CDR3 consists of 14 residues. Trimming took off 5 bases at V and 5 bases at J, with 12 bases between the two ends. The CDR3 DNA follows: TGTGCCAGCAGCCAACGAATCGGGACCGGGGAGCTGTTTTTT. Protein: CASSQRIGTGELFF. The variable domain in full, with the rest retrieved from reference TRBV7-6 and TRBJ2-2, is GAGVSQSPRYKVTKRGQDVALRCDPISGHVSLYWYRQALGQGPEFLTYFNYEAQQDKSGLPNDRFSAERPEGSISTLTIQRTEQRDSAMYRCASSQRIGTGELFFGEGSRLTVL.

The rearrangement uses TRBV18 and TRBJ1-2; D is undetermined. Germline CDR1 and CDR2: KGHSH and LQKENI. There are 13 residues in the CDR3. V lost 2 bases, J lost 7 bases, and 11 bases lay in between. The CDR3 DNA reads as TGTGCCAGCTCACCAACCCAGGAGGGTGGCTACACCTTC. This translates into CASSPTQEGGYTF.

V is TRBV5-1 and J is TRBJ2-5; TRBD1 aligns across 8 bases. Trimming removed 1 base from V and 1 base from J; junction bases left unmatched: 3. CDR3 length: 15 residues. The V gene's germline CDR1 is SGHRS and CDR2 YFSETQ. CDR3 amino acids: CASSLQGASQETQYF. CDR3 coding DNA: TGCGCCAGCAGCTTGCAGGGGGCTTCCCAAGAGACCCAGTACTTC.

The rearrangement links TRBV9 to TRBJ1-3; no clear D gene. Trimming took 3 bases from V and 0 from J, leaving 10 bases between them. CDR1 and CDR2 from the germline V gene are SGDLS and YYNGEE. The CDR3 is 15 residues long. CDR3 residues: CASSDPPSSGNTIYF. The DNA for the CDR3 is TGTGCCAGCAGCGACCCCCCGAGCTCTGGAAACACCATATATTTT.

Points on this clone: The same CDR3 is also encoded by other DNA sequences in this sample. The CDR3 spells CASSLGLMNTEAFF. For the CDR3, the DNA is TGTGCCAGCAGTTTAGGGCTCATGAACACTGAAGCTTTCTTT. V is TRBV27 and J is TRBJ1-1; D not certain. The CDR3 is 14 amino acids. The V end was cut by 2 bases, the J end by 0 bases, with 7 bases between. Germline assignment: CDR1 MNHEY and CDR2 SMNVEV (reference sequence).

The rearrangement uses TRBV30 and TRBJ2-4, with 8 nucleotides matching TRBD2. CDR1 and CDR2 (germline): GTSNPN, SVGIG (reference sequence). The ends lost 2 bases at V and 9 bases at J; junction bases unmatched: 6. The CDR3 loop spans 13 amino acids. CDR3 bases: TGTGCCTGGAGTTTCGCGGGAGGTTTCATTCAGTACTTC. This codes for CAWSFAGGFIQYF.

The chain couples TRBV7-6 to TRBJ1-1; TRBD1 agrees at 9 bases. The CDR3 sequence is 16 residues long. J lost 6 bases, V lost 5 bases, and 13 bases had no gene match. CDR1 is SGHVS, CDR2 FNYEAQ, per germline. The CDR3 loop reads CASSQTRDRVSAEAFF. For the CDR3, the DNA is TGTGCCAGCAGCCAGACCCGGGACAGGGTGTCGGCTGAAGCTTTCTTT.

This chain links TRBV20-1 with TRBJ2-1; no definite D call. Trimming pared 7 bases from V and 9 bases from J, leaving 13 bases between. Per germline, CDR1 DFQATT and CDR2 SNEGSKA (reference sequence). The CDR3 consists of 11 residues. The CDR3 region is CSVLRFPEQFF. The CDR3 nucleotides read TGCAGTGTTTTACGGTTCCCTGAGCAGTTCTTC.

J is TRBJ1-2 and V is TRBV6-5; 7 bases agree with TRBD1. Germline values: CDR1 MNHEY, CDR2 SVGAGI. Trimming cost V 4 bases and J 4 bases; bases outside gene matches: 6. CDR3 length: 14 residues. The CDR3: CASSFSGGIYGYTF. In DNA form, the CDR3 reads TGTGCCAGCAGTTTTTCAGGGGGAATCTATGGCTACACCTTC.

The chain links TRBV7-9 to TRBJ1-1; TRBD1 matches at 8 bases. The V gene end was trimmed by 8 bases and the J gene end by 0 bases; junction bases not matched to a gene: 8. Germline V gene data show CDR1 as SEHNR and CDR2 as FQNEAQ (reference sequence). The CDR3 runs 15 residues. DNA for the CDR3: TGTGCCAGCCGCGGGCCGGGACAGGTGAACACTGAAGCTTTCTTT. Protein: CASRGPGQVNTEAFF.

The chain couples TRBV6-1 to TRBJ2-1; 14 bases agree with TRBD2. V shed 4 bases and J 6 bases; nucleotides not matched to a gene: 11. Germline CDR1 MNHNS, CDR2 SASEGT. CDR3 length equals 18 residues. The CDR3 sequence is CASSAITGTSGSGNEQFF. In DNA form, the CDR3 reads TGTGCCAGCAGTGCAATAACCGGGACTAGCGGGAGTGGCAATGAGCAGTTCTTC.

CDR3 DNA: TGTGCCAGCAGCTTGGAAGAGAAAGAGACCCAGTACTTC. Residues: CASSLEEKETQYF. The chain combines TRBV5-6 with TRBJ2-5, with D hard to call. The V gene lost 0 bases and the J gene lost 3 bases, with 6 bases spanning the gap. Germline assignment: CDR1 SGHDT and CDR2 YYEEEE. The CDR3 runs to 13 residues. Full variable domain (rest looked up from reference TRBV5-6 and TRBJ2-5): DAGVTQSPTHLIKTRGQQVTLRCSPKSGHDTVSWYQQALGQGPQFIFQYYEEEERQRGNFPDRFSGHQFPNYSSELNVNALLLGDSALYLCASSLEEKETQYFGPGTRLLVL.

The V gene is TRBV7-2, the J gene TRBJ2-5; 9 nucleotides align to TRBD2. The germline V gene encodes CDR1 SGHTA and CDR2 FQGNSA. The CDR3 covers 14 residues. V dropped 5 bases and J dropped 2; count of bases not matched to a gene: 3. The CDR3 DNA reads as TGTGCCAGCAGCAATCTAGCGGGACAAGAGACCCAGTACTTC. Amino acids: CASSNLAGQETQYF.

The rearrangement uses TRBV11-2 and TRBJ2-5, with D tentatively TRBD2 (7 bases). Germline CDR1 reads SGHAT; CDR2 reads FQNNGV. Trimming removed 1 base from V and 5 bases from J, with 17 bases in between. The CDR3 has 16 amino acids. The CDR3 is CASSLGFRGGVETQYF. The CDR3 DNA reads as TGTGCCAGCAGCTTAGGTTTTAGGGGGGGCGTCGAGACCCAGTACTTC.

This chain joins TRBV7-2 and TRBJ2-1, with 7 nucleotides matching TRBD2. The CDR3 extends over 15 amino acids. The V gene's germline CDR1 is SGHTA and CDR2 FQGNSA. V dropped 10 bases and J dropped 0; count of bases not matched to a gene: 9. This CDR3 is CAITAGGSSYNEQFF. As DNA, the CDR3 is TGTGCCATCACTGCGGGCGGGAGCTCCTACAATGAGCAGTTCTTC.

The rearrangement joins TRBV10-2 to TRBJ2-7; the D gene is possibly TRBD1 (5 bases). V was pared by 3 bases and J by 3 bases, with 9 bases between. The CDR3 has 13 amino acids. Germline CDR1 and CDR2: WSHSY and SAAADI. The CDR3: CASSDGQVYEQYF. The DNA of the CDR3 is TGCGCCAGCAGTGACGGACAAGTCTACGAGCAGTACTTC.

The J gene is TRBJ1-2, the V gene TRBV7-2; no clear D. The CDR3 totals 16 residues. V was pared by 5 bases and J by 4 bases, with 20 bases between. CDR1 SGHTA and CDR2 FQGNSA come from the germline V gene. CDR3 nucleotides: TGTGCCAGCAGCCAGGAGGGTGTTAGGCCTAGCTATGGCTACACCTTC. As protein: CASSQEGVRPSYGYTF.

The chain is built from TRBV7-2 and TRBJ2-3, with 7 nucleotides matching TRBD2. J was trimmed by 5 bases and V by 1 base; bases with no gene match: 15. Germline values: CDR1 SGHTA, CDR2 FQGNSA. CDR3 size: 18 residues. The CDR3 loop is CASSLVVRVAGVKDTQYF. DNA for the CDR3: TGTGCCAGCAGCTTAGTAGTAAGGGTAGCGGGTGTGAAAGATACGCAGTATTTT. The variable domain in full, completed from reference TRBV7-2 and TRBJ2-3, reads GAGVSQSPSNKVTEKGKDVELRCDPISGHTALYWYRQSLGQGLEFLIYFQGNSAPDKSGLPSDRFSAERTGGSVSTLTIQRTQQEDSAVYLCASSLVVRVAGVKDTQYFGPGTRLTVL.

CDR3 nucleotides: TGCGCCAGCAGCTTGGATCCCTTATCAGATACGCAGTATTTT. Its translation is CASSLDPLSDTQYF. V usage is TRBV5-1 and J usage is TRBJ2-3; D not certain. The V and J ends lost 0 bases and 4 bases respectively, with 9 bases between them. The CDR3 has 14 amino acids. Per germline, CDR1 SGHRS and CDR2 YFSETQ.

The V gene is TRBV10-3, the J gene TRBJ2-1; 11 bases line up with TRBD1. J was trimmed by 6 bases and V by 0 bases; bases with no gene match: 19. Germline CDR1 ENHRY, CDR2 SYGVKD. This CDR3 spans 21 amino acids. The CDR3 spells CAISESKPRTGGITGGNEQFF. The CDR3 nucleotides are TGTGCCATCAGTGAGTCGAAACCCCGGACAGGGGGCATCACTGGGGGCAATGAGCAGTTCTTC.

The chain employs TRBV28 and TRBJ2-7; 8 nucleotides line up with TRBD1. Germline lookup yields CDR1 MDHEN and CDR2 SYDVKM. The CDR3 totals 14 residues. With 6 bases clipped from V and 2 bases from J, the junction kept 6 bases outside the gene matches. The CDR3 here is CASRVRDRPYEQYF. The CDR3 bases are TGTGCCAGCAGGGTCCGGGACAGGCCCTACGAGCAGTACTTC.

This chain connects TRBV27 to TRBJ2-3; 9 positions match TRBD2. The V gene end was trimmed by 3 bases and the J gene end by 3 bases; junction bases not matched to a gene: 4. Germline loops: CDR1 MNHEY, CDR2 SMNVEV (reference sequence). This CDR3 is built from 15 residues. As DNA, the CDR3 is TGTGCCAGCAGTTTTGGCACTAGCGGGACAGATACGCAGTATTTT. Translated, it gives CASSFGTSGTDTQYF.

This chain links TRBV27 with TRBJ2-7, with D unresolved. Per the germline V gene, CDR1 is MNHEY and CDR2 is SMNVEV (reference sequence). The CDR3 contains 17 residues. With 6 bases removed from V and 0 bases from J, the gap between germline ends came to 21 bases. CDR3 DNA: TGTGCCAGCAGCCTTCGCCCTTTGGTCTACGGCTCCTACGAGCAGTACTTC. This encodes CASSLRPLVYGSYEQYF.